This passage covers 18 T cell receptor beta chains from one sample sequenced in a study of early T cells in non-severe SARS-CoV-2 infection. TCRdb re-analysed the 5' RACE reads in MiXCR, keeping a single row per CDR3 protein. The table lists 30,000 to 40,000 distinct CDR3 sequences, over 4.5% of them singletons, with 13% to 15% in the top ten. The source material was whole blood. All receptors come from an adult who was a healthcare worker with PCR-confirmed SARS-CoV-2 infection or an uninfected control (not recorded which).

This clonotype was recorded at least ten times. The chain's CDR3 is CSGHRGGSSYNEQFF. CDR3 nucleotide sequence: TGCAGCGGTCACAGGGGCGGAAGCTCCTACAATGAGCAGTTCTTC. The chain couples TRBV29-1 to TRBJ2-1, with 7 bases identical to TRBD1. The CDR3 has 15 amino acids. Trimming took 7 bases from V and 0 from J; bases not matched to a gene: 9. Per germline, CDR1 SQVTM and CDR2 ANQGSEA.

This clonotype was recorded a few times. This rearrangement joins TRBV27 to TRBJ1-4; D ambiguous. The germline V gene encodes CDR1 MNHEY and CDR2 SMNVEV (reference sequence). The V and J ends lost 6 bases and 8 bases respectively, with 10 bases between them. This CDR3 spans 12 amino acids. Here the CDR3 reads CASSLLGEKLFF. CDR3 in DNA: TGTGCCAGCAGCCTACTTGGAGAAAAACTGTTTTTT.

V gene TRBV12-3 or TRBV12-4 combines with J gene TRBJ2-1, with 9 nucleotides matching TRBD1. V gave up 7 bases and J gave up 3 bases; unmatched junction bases: 7. The CDR3 contains 15 residues. In nucleotides, the CDR3 is TGTGCCAGCATCACCGGGACAGGGTTCTACAATGAGCAGTTCTTC. As protein: CASITGTGFYNEQFF.

The chain joins TRBV9 to TRBJ2-3; D not resolved. The V gene lost 4 bases and the J gene lost 2 bases, with 5 bases spanning the gap. The CDR3 length is 12 residues. The germline V gene encodes CDR1 SGDLS and CDR2 YYNGEE. The CDR3: CASSSYTDTQYF. In DNA, the CDR3 is TGTGCCAGCAGCTCCTACACAGATACGCAGTATTTT. Based on the CDR3 plus reference TRBV9 and TRBJ2-3, the full variable domain is DSGVTQTPKHLITATGQRVTLRCSPRSGDLSVYWYQQSLDQGLQFLIQYYNGEERAKGNILERFSAQQFPDLHSELNLSSLELGDSALYFCASSSYTDTQYFGPGTRLTVL.

This clonotype was observed at least ten times. The chain uses TRBV20-1 and TRBJ2-4; 9 bases align to TRBD2. V gave up 0 bases and J gave up 4 bases; unmatched junction bases: 10. This CDR3 region has 17 residues. CDR1 and CDR2 from the germline V gene are DFQATT and SNEGSKA (reference sequence). CDR3: CSARDLGLASAKNIQYF. The CDR3 DNA sequence: TGCAGTGCTAGAGATCTGGGACTAGCCAGTGCTAAAAACATTCAGTACTTC.

This rearrangement joins TRBV7-9 to TRBJ1-4; 7 bases fit TRBD1. Losses at the gene ends were 5 bases for V and 7 bases for J; bases not matched to a gene: 7. The length of the CDR3 is 14 residues. Germline assignment: CDR1 SEHNR and CDR2 FQNEAQ (reference sequence). CDR3 DNA sequence: TGTGCCAGCAGCCCAGGGGGGCGGTTTGAAAAACTGTTTTTT. As protein: CASSPGGRFEKLFF.

This clonotype has just a few counts. This rearrangement joins TRBV6-4 to TRBJ2-3; 9 nucleotides agree with TRBD1. The J segment lost 2 bases and the V segment lost 5 bases, leaving 5 bases of the junction unmatched. This CDR3 is 15 amino acids long. CDR1 is MRHNA, CDR2 SNTAGT, per germline. The CDR3 region has the DNA TGTGCCAGCAGTCCCGGGACAGGGAACACAGATACGCAGTATTTT. It codes for CASSPGTGNTDTQYF.

This clonotype was recorded a few times. V usage is TRBV20-1 and J usage is TRBJ2-1; possible D gene TRBD2, 6 bases. The germline gives CDR1 DFQATT, CDR2 SNEGSKA (reference sequence). This CDR3 contains 12 residues. V lost 6 bases to trimming and J lost 9 bases, with 15 bases between them. The CDR3 loop reads CSATTRGGEQFF. DNA of the CDR3: TGCAGTGCGACGACTAGGGGCGGTGAGCAGTTCTTC.

This clonotype was seen a handful of times. The V and J genes are TRBV7-2 and TRBJ2-3; TRBD2 matches 10 bases. Per germline, CDR1 SGHTA and CDR2 FQGNSA. The J segment lost 5 bases and the V segment lost 5 bases, leaving 7 bases of the junction unmatched. The length of the CDR3 is 15 residues. The CDR3 DNA reads as TGTGCCAGCAGCCCAAGCGGGGGGGCCTTAGATACGCAGTATTTT. Translated, it gives CASSPSGGALDTQYF.

This clonotype was detected ten times or more. The V gene is TRBV11-3, the J gene TRBJ2-1; tentatively, D is TRBD2 (6 bases). V lost 1 base to trimming and J lost 5 bases, with 12 bases between them. The CDR3 covers 15 residues. Germline loops: CDR1 SGHNT, CDR2 YENEEA. CDR3 region: CASSLVAGPDNEQFF. DNA for the CDR3: TGTGCCAGCAGCTTAGTGGCGGGGCCGGACAATGAGCAGTTCTTC.

At least ten counts were recorded for this clonotype. In DNA form, the CDR3 reads TGTGCCAGTGATCCCGGCATGGAACAGCAAGTCTCCTACGAGCAGTACTTC. Protein sequence: CASDPGMEQQVSYEQYF. The chain couples TRBV7-9 to TRBJ2-7; D gene ambiguous. The CDR3 covers 17 residues. V lost 9 bases and J 0 bases, leaving 24 bases between the germline ends. The germline V gene encodes CDR1 SEHNR and CDR2 FQNEAQ (reference sequence). Combining the CDR3 with reference TRBV7-9 and TRBJ2-7 gives the whole variable domain DTGVSQNPRHKITKRGQNVTFRCDPISEHNRLYWYRQTLGQGPEFLTYFQNEAQLEKSRLLSDRFSAERPKGSFSTLEIQRTEQGDSAMYLCASDPGMEQQVSYEQYFGPGTRLTVT.

This clonotype came up many times. The chain joins TRBV6-2 or TRBV6-3 to TRBJ1-1; 9 bases are shared with TRBD1. The V gene end was trimmed by 5 bases and the J gene end by 7 bases; junction bases not matched to a gene: 11. The germline gives CDR1 MNHEY, CDR2 SVGEGT. This CDR3 region has 15 residues. In DNA, the CDR3 is TGTGCCAGCAGTACGGGACAGGGCCTAACCGGTGAAGCTTTCTTT. Encoded protein: CASSTGQGLTGEAFF.

This clonotype was observed at least ten times. Germline is not matched at one junction end, which may reflect a read error. This chain links TRBV14 with TRBJ1-4; 7 bases line up with TRBD1. Germline V gives CDR1 SGHDN, CDR2 FVKESK. The CDR3 length is 12 residues. CDR3 loop: CASSPITGALIF. CDR3 nucleotides: TGTGCCAGCAGCCCCATCACAGGGGCCCTAATCTTT.

In this sample, this clonotype turned up many times. The V and J genes are TRBV3-2 and TRBJ2-5; the table's D call TRBD2 went unverified against the DNA. TRBV3-2 is a pseudogene locus. This CDR3 region has 17 residues. CDR3 residues: CASSHLLAGGSQETQYF. The CDR3 DNA reads TGTGCCAGCAGCCATCTACTAGCGGGGGGAAGTCAAGAGACCCAGTACTTC.

This clonotype was counted ten times or more. The chain links TRBV19 to TRBJ1-5, with 10 bases matching TRBD1. The ends lost 5 bases at V and 6 bases at J; junction bases unmatched: 4. CDR1 and CDR2 (germline): LNHDA, SQIVND (reference sequence). CDR3 length: 14 residues. CDR3 region: CASSVRDRGQPQHF. In DNA form, the CDR3 reads TGTGCCAGTAGTGTCCGGGACAGGGGTCAGCCCCAGCATTTT.

V gene TRBV5-1 combines with J gene TRBJ2-1; 8 positions agree with TRBD2. V gave up 2 bases and J gave up 3 bases; unmatched junction bases: 4. Germline assignment: CDR1 SGHRS and CDR2 YFSETQ. This CDR3 comprises 15 residues. CDR3 sequence reads: CASSLIAGNYNEQFF. The CDR3 DNA is TGCGCCAGCAGCTTAATAGCGGGGAACTACAATGAGCAGTTCTTC.

V gene TRBV29-1 combines with J gene TRBJ1-1; 7 bases line up with TRBD1. The germline gives CDR1 SQVTM, CDR2 ANQGSEA. The CDR3 has 15 amino acids. Unmatched junction bases numbered 13, after V lost 4 bases and J lost 5 bases. CDR3 protein: CSVALQGGVRTEAFF. In DNA, the CDR3 is TGCAGCGTTGCCCTCCAGGGGGGGGTGAGGACTGAAGCTTTCTTT.

A few counts support this clonotype. The gene calls are TRBV6-6 and TRBJ2-5, with a possible D match to TRBD1 (6 bases). Trimming shortened V by 5 bases and J by 5 bases, and 15 bases separated the two germline ends. Per the germline V gene, CDR1 is MNHNY and CDR2 is SVGAGI (reference sequence). The CDR3 consists of 14 residues. Written as DNA, the CDR3 is TGTGCCAGCAGTCCACCACAGGGTTTGGAGACCCAGTACTTC. Residues: CASSPPQGLETQYF.